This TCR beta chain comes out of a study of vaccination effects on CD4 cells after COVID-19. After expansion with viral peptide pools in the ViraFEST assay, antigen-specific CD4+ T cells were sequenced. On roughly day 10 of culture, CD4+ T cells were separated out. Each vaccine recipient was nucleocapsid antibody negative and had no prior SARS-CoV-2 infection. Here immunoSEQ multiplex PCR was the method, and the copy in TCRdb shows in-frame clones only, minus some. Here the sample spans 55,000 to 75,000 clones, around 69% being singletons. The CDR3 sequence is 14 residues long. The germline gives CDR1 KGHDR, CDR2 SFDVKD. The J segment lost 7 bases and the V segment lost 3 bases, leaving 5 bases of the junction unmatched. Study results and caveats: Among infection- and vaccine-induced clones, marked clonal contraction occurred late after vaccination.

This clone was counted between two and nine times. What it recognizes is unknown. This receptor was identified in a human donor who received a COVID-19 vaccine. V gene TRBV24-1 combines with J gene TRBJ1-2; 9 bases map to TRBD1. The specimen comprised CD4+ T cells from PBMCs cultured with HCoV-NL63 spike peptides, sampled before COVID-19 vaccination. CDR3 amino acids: CATSDPGQGSGYTF. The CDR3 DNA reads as TGTGCCACCAGTGATCCGGGACAGGGCTCTGGCTACACCTTC.